This T cell receptor (beta chain) appears in the sequencing data of a study of blood T cell repertoires in COVID-19. TCRdb keeps only in-frame clones here, not all; method: immunoSEQ multiplex PCR. The sample has roughly 150,000 clones, around 82% seen once. Sequencing was done on a sample of peripheral blood. This TCR was sampled from a woman in her forties or fifties with acute or convalescent COVID-19.

The CDR3 DNA reads as TGCAGCGTACAGGGCGGGCGAGCTGAAGCTTTCTTT. As protein: CSVQGGRAEAFF. The chain carries TRBV29-1 and TRBJ1-1, with a tentative D call TRBD1 (6 bases). There are 12 residues in the CDR3. CDR1 and CDR2 from the germline V gene are SQVTM and ANQGSEA. V lost 6 bases, J lost 6 bases, and 14 bases lay in between.